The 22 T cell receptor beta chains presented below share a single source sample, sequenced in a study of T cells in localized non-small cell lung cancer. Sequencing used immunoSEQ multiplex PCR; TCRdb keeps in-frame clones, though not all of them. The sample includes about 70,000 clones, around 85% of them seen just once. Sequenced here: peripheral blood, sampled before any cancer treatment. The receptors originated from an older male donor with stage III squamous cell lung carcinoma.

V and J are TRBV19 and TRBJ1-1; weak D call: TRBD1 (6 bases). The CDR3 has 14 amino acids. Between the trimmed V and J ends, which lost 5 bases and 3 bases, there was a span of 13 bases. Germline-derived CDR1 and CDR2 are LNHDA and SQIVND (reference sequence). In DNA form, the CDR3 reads TGTGCCAGTAGTGTGAAACAGGGTTACACTGAAGCTTTCTTT. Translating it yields CASSVKQGYTEAFF.

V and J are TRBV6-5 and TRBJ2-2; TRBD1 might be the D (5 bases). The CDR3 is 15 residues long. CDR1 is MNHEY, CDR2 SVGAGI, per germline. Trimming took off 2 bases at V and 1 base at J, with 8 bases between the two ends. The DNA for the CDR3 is TGTGCCAGCAGTTACCTCAGGGTGAACACCGGGGAGCTGTTTTTT. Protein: CASSYLRVNTGELFF.

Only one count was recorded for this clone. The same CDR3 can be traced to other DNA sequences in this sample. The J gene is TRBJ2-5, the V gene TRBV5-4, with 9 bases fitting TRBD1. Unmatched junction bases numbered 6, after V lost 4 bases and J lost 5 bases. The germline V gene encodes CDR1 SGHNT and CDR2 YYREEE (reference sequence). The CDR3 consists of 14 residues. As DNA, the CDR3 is TGTGCCAGCAGCCCTGGACAGGGGCGTGAGACCCAGTACTTC. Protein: CASSPGQGRETQYF.

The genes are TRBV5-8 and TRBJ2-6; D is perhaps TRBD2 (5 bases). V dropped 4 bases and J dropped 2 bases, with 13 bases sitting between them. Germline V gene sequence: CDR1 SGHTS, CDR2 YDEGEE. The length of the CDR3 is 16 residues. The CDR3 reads CASSTRTVPGANVLTF. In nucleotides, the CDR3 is TGTGCCAGCAGCACTAGGACGGTGCCTGGGGCCAACGTCCTGACTTTC.

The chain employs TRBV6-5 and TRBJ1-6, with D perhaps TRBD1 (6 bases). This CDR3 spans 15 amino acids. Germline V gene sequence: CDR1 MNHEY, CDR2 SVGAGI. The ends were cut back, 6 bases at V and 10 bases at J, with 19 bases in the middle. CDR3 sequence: CASRPRGGQASPLHF. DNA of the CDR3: TGTGCCAGCAGACCCCGGGGGGGGCAGGCATCACCCCTCCACTTT.

The CDR3 reads CASTPNGGNEAFF. CDR3 in DNA: TGTGCCAGCACCCCAAACGGGGGGAATGAAGCTTTCTTT. The genes are TRBV11-1 and TRBJ1-1; TRBD1 might be the D (5 bases). V lost 7 bases, J lost 7 bases, and 16 bases lay in between. The germline V gene has CDR1 SGHAT and CDR2 FQDESV (reference sequence). The CDR3 loop spans 13 amino acids.

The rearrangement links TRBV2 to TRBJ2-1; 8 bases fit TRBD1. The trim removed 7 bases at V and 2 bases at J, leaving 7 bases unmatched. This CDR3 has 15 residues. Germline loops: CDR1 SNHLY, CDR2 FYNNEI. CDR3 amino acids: CASTQPGQAYNEQFF. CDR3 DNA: TGTGCCAGCACCCAACCGGGACAGGCCTACAATGAGCAGTTCTTC. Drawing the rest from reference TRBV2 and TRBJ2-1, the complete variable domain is EPEVTQTPSHQVTQMGQEVILRCVPISNHLYFYWYRQILGQKVEFLVSFYNNEISEKSEIFDDQFSVERPDGSNFTLKIRSTKLEDSAMYFCASTQPGQAYNEQFFGPGTRLTVL.

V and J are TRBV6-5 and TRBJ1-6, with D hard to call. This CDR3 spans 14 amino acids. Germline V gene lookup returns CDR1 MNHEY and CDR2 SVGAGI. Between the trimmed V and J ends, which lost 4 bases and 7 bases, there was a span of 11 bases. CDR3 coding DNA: TGTGCCAGCAGTTTGGCGGGCCCCAATTCACCCCTCCACTTT. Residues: CASSLAGPNSPLHF.

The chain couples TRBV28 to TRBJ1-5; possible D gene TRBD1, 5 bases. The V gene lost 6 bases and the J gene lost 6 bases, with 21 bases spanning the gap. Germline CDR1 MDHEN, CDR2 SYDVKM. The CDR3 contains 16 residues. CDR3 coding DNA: TGTGCCAGCAGGTCACTCCGGGGCATCGGAGGTCAGCCCCAGCATTTT. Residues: CASRSLRGIGGQPQHF.

The CDR3 spells CASSIASLNTEAFF. Here the CDR3 DNA reads TGTGCCAGCAGCATCGCATCCTTAAACACTGAAGCTTTCTTT. This chain uses TRBV28 with TRBJ1-1; D gene ambiguous. The CDR3 runs to 14 residues. Germline CDR1 MDHEN, CDR2 SYDVKM. The ends were cut back, 6 bases at V and 2 bases at J, with 13 bases in the middle.

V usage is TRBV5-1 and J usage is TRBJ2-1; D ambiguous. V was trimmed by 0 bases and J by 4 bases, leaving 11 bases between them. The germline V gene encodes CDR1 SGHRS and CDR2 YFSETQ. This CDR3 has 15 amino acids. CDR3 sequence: CASSLEGLVYNEQFF. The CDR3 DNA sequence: TGCGCCAGCAGCTTGGAAGGGTTGGTATACAATGAGCAGTTCTTC.

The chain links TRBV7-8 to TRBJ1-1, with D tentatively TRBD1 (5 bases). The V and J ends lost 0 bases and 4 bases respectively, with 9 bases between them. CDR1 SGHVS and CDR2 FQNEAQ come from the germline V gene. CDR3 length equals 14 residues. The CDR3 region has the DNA TGTGCCAGCAGCTTAGCGATAAGGGGCACTGAAGCTTTCTTT. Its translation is CASSLAIRGTEAFF.

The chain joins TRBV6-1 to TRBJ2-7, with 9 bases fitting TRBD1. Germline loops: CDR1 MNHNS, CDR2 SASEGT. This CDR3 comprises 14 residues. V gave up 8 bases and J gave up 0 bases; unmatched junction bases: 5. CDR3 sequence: CASGRDRASYEQYV. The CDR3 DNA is TGTGCCAGCGGGAGGGACAGGGCCTCCTACGAGCAGTACGTC.

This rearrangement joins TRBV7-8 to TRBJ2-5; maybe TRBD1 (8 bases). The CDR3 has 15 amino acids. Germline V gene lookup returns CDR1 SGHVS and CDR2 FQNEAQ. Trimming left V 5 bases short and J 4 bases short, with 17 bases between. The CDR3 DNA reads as TGTGCCAGCAGCGTAATGACAGGGGAGGGAGAGACCCAGTACTTC. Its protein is CASSVMTGEGETQYF.

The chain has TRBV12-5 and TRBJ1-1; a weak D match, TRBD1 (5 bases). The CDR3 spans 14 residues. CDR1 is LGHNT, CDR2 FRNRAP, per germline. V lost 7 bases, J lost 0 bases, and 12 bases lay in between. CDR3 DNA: TGTGCTAGTGTCAAGGACAACCTGAACACTGAAGCTTTCTTT. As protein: CASVKDNLNTEAFF.

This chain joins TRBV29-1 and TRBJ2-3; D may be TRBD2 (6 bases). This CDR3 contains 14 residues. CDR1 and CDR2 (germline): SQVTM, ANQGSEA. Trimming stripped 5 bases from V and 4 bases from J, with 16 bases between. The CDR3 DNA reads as TGCAGCGTTCAGGCGAGGGAGGTCCCAGATACGCAGTATTTT. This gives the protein CSVQAREVPDTQYF.

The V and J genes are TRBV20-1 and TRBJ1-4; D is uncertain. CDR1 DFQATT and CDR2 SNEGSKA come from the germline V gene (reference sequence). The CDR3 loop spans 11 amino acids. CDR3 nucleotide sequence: TGCAGAATTGGGATCAATGAAAAACTGTTTTTT. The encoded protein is CRIGINEKLFF.

CDR3: CSVDRTGIQETQYF. The CDR3 DNA reads as TGCAGCGTAGATAGGACAGGGATCCAAGAGACCCAGTACTTC. The chain carries TRBV29-1 and TRBJ2-5, with 8 bases lining up with TRBD1. V was clipped by 6 bases and J by 1 base; unmatched bases: 7. CDR1 and CDR2 (germline): SQVTM, ANQGSEA. The CDR3 has 14 residues. The full variable domain, rest sourced from reference TRBV29-1 and TRBJ2-5, is SAVISQKPSRDICQRGTSLTIQCQVDSQVTMMFWYRQQPGQSLTLIATANQGSEATYESGFVIDKFPISRPNLTFSTLTVSNMSPEDSSIYLCSVDRTGIQETQYFGPGTRLLVL.

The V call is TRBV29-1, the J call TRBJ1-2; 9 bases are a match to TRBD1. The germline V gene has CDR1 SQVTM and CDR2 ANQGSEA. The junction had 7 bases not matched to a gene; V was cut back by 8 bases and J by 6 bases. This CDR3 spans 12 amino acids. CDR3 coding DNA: TGCAGCTCCCGAGGACAGGGGAATGGCTACACCTTC. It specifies CSSRGQGNGYTF.

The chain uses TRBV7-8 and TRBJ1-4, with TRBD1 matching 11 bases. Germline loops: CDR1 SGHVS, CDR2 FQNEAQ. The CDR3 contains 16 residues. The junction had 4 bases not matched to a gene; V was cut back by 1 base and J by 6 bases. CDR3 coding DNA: TGTGCCAGCAGCTTAGGGACAGGGGGCTCCCATGAAAAACTGTTTTTT. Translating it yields CASSLGTGGSHEKLFF.

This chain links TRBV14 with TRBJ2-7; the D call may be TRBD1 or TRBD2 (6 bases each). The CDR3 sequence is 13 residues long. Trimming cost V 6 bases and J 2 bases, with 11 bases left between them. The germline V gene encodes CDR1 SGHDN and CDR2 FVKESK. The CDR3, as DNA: TGTGCCAGCAGTAGGAGGGGGACCTACGAGCAGTACGTC. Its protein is CASSRRGTYEQYV.

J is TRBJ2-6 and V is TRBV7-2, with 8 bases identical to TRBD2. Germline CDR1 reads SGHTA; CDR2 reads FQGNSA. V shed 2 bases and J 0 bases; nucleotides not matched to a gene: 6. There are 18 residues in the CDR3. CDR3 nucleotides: TGTGCCAGCAGCTTACCGGGACTAGGGCTCTCTGGGGCCAACGTCCTGACTTTC. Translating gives CASSLPGLGLSGANVLTF.